The rows below give T cell receptor beta chains drawn from one sample of a study of blood T cell repertoires in COVID-19. The method was immunoSEQ multiplex PCR; TCRdb's version includes in-frame clones alone and lacks a portion of them. The data contain about 190,000 clones, 70% to 90% of them singletons. Sequences were obtained from peripheral blood. The receptors stem from a man between 40 and 49 years old with active or convalescent COVID-19. CDR3s include the opening cysteine and the closing phenylalanine or tryptophan. Fields, in order: J gene, V gene, D gene, clone size, CDR3 protein, CDR3 DNA. D genes are given only for firm matches. The size entry is marked missing in some rows and otherwise reads once, few, many or a size class.

TRBJ1-6	TRBV12-3/TRBV12-4	-	-	CASSFQGSPLHF	TGTGCCAGCAGTTTTCAGGGTTCACCCCTCCACTTT
TRBJ2-5	TRBV3-1/TRBV3-2	-	-	CASSHFLAEETQYF	TGTGCCAGCAGCCATTTTTTAGCGGAAGAGACCCAGTACTTC
TRBJ1-3	TRBV9	-	-	CASSAEAGHSGNTIYF	TGTGCCAGCAGCGCGGAGGCAGGCCACTCTGGAAACACCATATATTTT
TRBJ1-2	TRBV6-5	TRBD1	-	CASSFRDRAGGYTF	TGTGCCAGCAGTTTTAGAGACAGGGCGGGCGGCTACACCTTC
TRBJ2-7	TRBV10-3	-	-	CAIRGYTGSYEQYF	TGTGCCATCAGAGGATATACAGGATCCTACGAGCAGTACTTC
TRBJ2-3	TRBV29-1	-	-	CSAAGGTALVMDTQYF	TGCAGCGCCGCAGGGGGGACAGCCCTGGTAATGGATACGCAGTATTTT
TRBJ2-2	TRBV7-6	TRBD1	-	CASSPLGQGKAGELFF	TGTGCCAGCAGCCCGCTGGGACAGGGTAAAGCCGGGGAGCTGTTTTTT
TRBJ1-3	TRBV29-1	-	-	CSVAVRDITDTIYF	TGCAGCGTCGCCGTCCGGGACATTACTGACACCATATATTTT
TRBJ2-2	TRBV9	-	once	CASSVRTTGELFF	TGTGCCAGCAGCGTACGGACAACCGGGGAGCTGTTTTTT
TRBJ2-1	TRBV4-1	TRBD1	-	CASSPRGTGYNEQFF	TGCGCCAGCAGCCCACGCGGGACAGGCTACAATGAGCAGTTCTTC
TRBJ2-2	TRBV27	TRBD2	-	CASGSPGLAGFTGELFF	TGTGCCAGCGGTAGTCCGGGACTAGCGGGGTTTACCGGGGAGCTGTTTTTT
TRBJ2-7	TRBV11-2	TRBD1	-	CASRLNRGITYEQYF	TGTGCCAGCAGATTAAACAGGGGGATCACCTACGAGCAGTACTTC
TRBJ2-1	TRBV6-4	TRBD2	-	CASSDPGRDEQFF	TGTGCCAGCAGTGACCCAGGGAGGGATGAGCAGTTCTTC
TRBJ1-5	TRBV2	-	-	CASCGQPNQPQHF	TGTGCCAGCTGCGGACAGCCTAATCAGCCCCAGCATTTT
TRBJ1-2	TRBV10-3	-	-	CAISESGGDYGYTF	TGTGCCATCAGTGAGTCCGGGGGGGACTATGGCTACACCTTC
TRBJ2-7	TRBV27	-	-	CASSLGYEQYF	TGTGCCAGCAGTCTCGGGTACGAGCAGTACTTC
TRBJ2-1	TRBV7-9	-	-	CASSLVSPIRDEQFF	TGTGCCAGCAGCTTAGTGAGCCCCATCAGGGATGAGCAGTTCTTC
TRBJ2-2	TRBV29-1	TRBD1	-	CSVRQGRNTGELFF	TGCAGCGTGAGACAGGGAAGAAACACCGGGGAGCTGTTTTTT
TRBJ2-5	TRBV5-5	TRBD1	few	CASSKQGAKETQYF	TGTGCCAGCAGCAAACAGGGGGCTAAAGAGACCCAGTACTTC
TRBJ1-1	TRBV7-2	-	few	CASSNREGGRSEAFF	TGTGCCAGCAGCAACCGAGAAGGGGGTAGGTCTGAAGCTTTCTTT
TRBJ1-1	TRBV6-5	-	-	CASSYRGGGGTEAFF	TGTGCCAGCAGTTACCGTGGGGGAGGGGGCACTGAAGCTTTCTTT
TRBJ1-4	TRBV9	-	-	CASSVRTGEKLFF	TGTGCCAGCAGCGTTCGAACAGGTGAAAAACTGTTTTTT
TRBJ1-4	TRBV15	-	-	CATRLAGASEKLFF	TGTGCCACCCGGCTAGCGGGGGCGTCTGAAAAACTGTTTTTT
TRBJ2-4	TRBV7-2	TRBD2	-	CASSLRLAGDSAKNIQYF	TGTGCCAGCAGCTTAAGGCTAGCGGGGGACTCAGCCAAAAACATTCAGTACTTC
TRBJ2-7	TRBV11-2	TRBD1	-	CASSFETGGSSYEQYF	TGTGCCAGCAGCTTCGAGACAGGGGGCAGCTCCTACGAGCAGTACTTC
TRBJ1-1	TRBV7-9	-	-	CASSSPEAAEAFF	TGTGCCAGCAGCTCCCCCGAGGCAGCTGAAGCTTTCTTT
TRBJ1-1	TRBV7-2	TRBD1	once	CASSLRQGTYAFF	TGTGCCAGCAGCCTCCGACAGGGTACCTACGCTTTCTTT
TRBJ1-1	TRBV2	-	-	CASKGISTEAFF	TGTGCCAGCAAGGGGATTAGCACTGAAGCTTTCTTT
TRBJ2-5	TRBV11-3	TRBD2	-	CASSPGGDLPLPHSQYF	TGTGCCAGCAGCCCTGGGGGGGACTTACCACTTCCCCACTCCCAGTACTTC
TRBJ1-4	TRBV5-1	TRBD1	-	CASSGDRGEEKLFF	TGCGCCAGCAGCGGGGACAGGGGAGAGGAAAAACTGTTTTTT
TRBJ1-5	TRBV19	-	once	CASGSLAGGNQPQHF	TGTGCCAGCGGCTCATTGGCGGGAGGTAATCAGCCCCAGCATTTT
TRBJ1-1	TRBV6-5	-	-	CASSYFEVRTEAFF	TGTGCCAGCAGTTACTTCGAGGTTCGCACTGAAGCTTTCTTT
TRBJ2-3	TRBV11-2	TRBD2	-	CASSRGTSGGFDTQYF	TGTGCCAGCAGCCGAGGGACTAGCGGGGGGTTCGATACGCAGTATTTT
TRBJ2-2	TRBV21-1	-	-	CASSKGVQGAGELFF	TGTGCCAGCAGCAAGGGCGTTCAGGGCGCCGGGGAGCTGTTTTTT
TRBJ2-7	TRBV7-2	-	-	CASSPPGLGYEQYF	TGTGCCAGCAGCCCGCCGGGACTGGGCTACGAGCAGTACTTC